This T cell receptor beta chain is drawn from a study of blood T cell repertoires in COVID-19. V was pared by 5 bases and J by 2 bases, with 12 bases of the junction left unmatched. There are 16 residues in the CDR3. Germline lookup yields CDR1 SGHVS and CDR2 FQNEAQ. In the source study's methods: From reference gene primer amplification, estimates of nucleated cell counts were derived. Method: immunoSEQ multiplex PCR; TCRdb's copy keeps in-frame clones and lacks some. Clonal size and the V and J genes are those of that table, whereas D and trimming came from the DNA. This table has about 250,000 clones, roughly 87% appearing once.

Sequencing was carried out using peripheral blood. This chain uses TRBV7-8 with TRBJ2-7; 7 nucleotides align to TRBD2. This sequence was found in a man between 18 and 35 years old with active or convalescent COVID-19. This CDR3 is CASSDLAGGSPYEQYF. The CDR3 nucleotides read TGTGCCAGCAGCGACCTAGCTGGCGGGAGCCCCTACGAGCAGTACTTC.